A single sample is the source of the 16 T cell receptor beta chains below, sequenced in a study of T cell repertoires in cytomegalovirus infection. Their recognized antigens are unknown. TCRdb fed the reads into MiXCR, producing one record per CDR3 protein. The sample lists hundreds of thousands of distinct CDR3 sequences, around 35% occurring once. The sample consisted of cultured PBMCs, taken from culture after CMV antigen stimulation. The receptor set was obtained from a human donor in good health (CMV status not recorded). Some clones in this sample may be carry-over from other donors' samples.

The chain has TRBV6-8 and TRBJ2-1; tentative D call: TRBD2 (5 bases). In germline, CDR1 is MNHGY, CDR2 SAAAGT. The CDR3 spans 11 residues. Trimming cost V 7 bases and J 6 bases, with 7 bases left between them. Written as DNA, the CDR3 is TGTGCCAGCATTAGCGTCAATGAGCAGTTCTTC. It is translated as CASISVNEQFF.

The chain recombines TRBV20-1 with TRBJ2-3; D is ambiguous. The germline V gene encodes CDR1 DFQATT and CDR2 SNEGSKA (reference sequence). V was shortened by 6 bases and J by 2 bases, with 9 bases between the two germline ends. The CDR3 runs 12 residues. The CDR3 reads CSAHSTTDTQYF. In DNA, the CDR3 is TGCAGTGCCCACTCAACCACAGATACGCAGTATTTT.

This clonotype was seen more than once but under ten times. The V gene is TRBV7-2, the J gene TRBJ1-1; D uncertain. The CDR3 totals 14 residues. The ends were cut back, 5 bases at V and 3 bases at J, with 13 bases in the middle. Looked up from germline, CDR1 is SGHTA and CDR2 is FQGNSA. CDR3 region: CASSPLIGDTEAFF. Written as DNA, the CDR3 is TGTGCCAGCAGCCCTCTGATCGGGGACACTGAAGCTTTCTTT. Filled out from reference TRBV7-2 and TRBJ1-1, the complete variable domain reads GAGVSQSPSNKVTEKGKDVELRCDPISGHTALYWYRQSLGQGLEFLIYFQGNSAPDKSGLPSDRFSAERTGGSVSTLTIQRTQQEDSAVYLCASSPLIGDTEAFFGQGTRLTVV.

This clonotype occurred a few times. The CDR3 reads CSARRPGLAGSTDTQYF. The CDR3 nucleotides read TGCAGTGCTAGGAGGCCGGGGCTAGCGGGGAGCACAGATACGCAGTATTTT. The chain recombines TRBV20-1 with TRBJ2-3, with 9 bases identical to TRBD2. J was trimmed by 0 bases and V by 3 bases; bases with no gene match: 10. Germline CDR1 reads DFQATT; CDR2 reads SNEGSKA (reference sequence). This CDR3 is built from 17 residues.

V is TRBV5-1 and J is TRBJ2-3; 9 bases agree with TRBD2. Germline loops: CDR1 SGHRS, CDR2 YFSETQ. With 3 bases clipped from V and 6 bases from J, the junction kept 8 bases outside the gene matches. The CDR3 consists of 15 residues. CDR3 sequence (DNA): TGCGCCAGCAGCTGGCAAGCGGGGGGCGGGGATACGCAGTATTTT. Translating gives CASSWQAGGGDTQYF.

This chain joins TRBV20-1 and TRBJ1-5; D remains unclear. CDR3 length equals 14 residues. With 3 bases removed from V and 3 bases from J, the gap between germline ends came to 12 bases. CDR1 and CDR2 from the germline V gene are DFQATT and SNEGSKA (reference sequence). Here the CDR3 reads CSASRIAVNQPQHF. The CDR3 DNA is TGCAGTGCTAGTAGGATTGCAGTCAATCAGCCCCAGCATTTT.

This chain connects TRBV29-1 to TRBJ2-1, with 10 bases fitting TRBD2. V was pared by 4 bases and J by 3 bases, with 9 bases of the junction left unmatched. This CDR3 contains 16 residues. The germline CDR1 and CDR2 sequences are SQVTM and ANQGSEA. CDR3 DNA: TGCAGCGTTGTAAGCCAGCGGGGGGGGAGCTACAATGAGCAGTTCTTC. Protein: CSVVSQRGGSYNEQFF.

This clonotype was observed a few times. The chain has TRBV27 and TRBJ2-7; D gene ambiguous. The V end was cut by 4 bases, the J end by 5 bases, with 15 bases between. The germline V gene has CDR1 MNHEY and CDR2 SMNVEV (reference sequence). This CDR3 is built from 14 residues. CDR3 sequence (DNA): TGTGCCAGCAGTTCCCCTCTTAGTTTCCACGAGCAGTACTTC. Translation: CASSSPLSFHEQYF.

The sample holds a few counts of this clonotype. V gene TRBV11-2 combines with J gene TRBJ2-1, with 7 nucleotides matching TRBD2. Germline V gene data show CDR1 as SGHAT and CDR2 as FQNNGV. The CDR3 has 15 amino acids. Trimming at V came to 3 bases and at J to 0 bases, leaving 2 bases not matched to a gene. CDR3 DNA: TGTGCCAGCAGCTTCCAGCGGGACTCCTACAATGAGCAGTTCTTC. Amino acid sequence: CASSFQRDSYNEQFF.

The chain employs TRBV7-2 and TRBJ2-5, with a possible D match to TRBD2 (5 bases). V was trimmed by 3 bases and J by 11 bases, leaving 13 bases between them. CDR1 is SGHTA, CDR2 FQGNSA, per germline. CDR3 length: 12 residues. The CDR3 loop reads CASSLAAGQQYF. The DNA for the CDR3 is TGTGCCAGCAGCTTGGCGGCGGGCCAGCAGTACTTC.

V usage is TRBV4-1 and J usage is TRBJ2-7; D remains ambiguous. The CDR3 consists of 15 residues. CDR1 MGHRA and CDR2 YSYEKL come from the germline V gene. The ends were cut back, 1 base at V and 4 bases at J, with 14 bases in the middle. This chain's CDR3 is CASSQASTAPYEQYF. CDR3 bases: TGCGCCAGCAGCCAAGCCTCGACCGCGCCGTACGAGCAGTACTTC.

This clonotype appeared once. The chain has TRBV7-4 and TRBJ2-5; TRBD1 is a possible D gene (6 bases). V was pared by 5 bases and J by 3 bases, with 16 bases between. Germline CDR1 SGHVT, CDR2 SQSDAQ. The CDR3 is 15 amino acids. The CDR3 bases are TGTGCCAGCAGCAAAGGCCCAGGGGTGGAAGAGACCCAGTACTTC. It is translated as CASSKGPGVEETQYF.

V usage is TRBV7-9 and J usage is TRBJ2-5, with D possibly being TRBD1 or TRBD2 (5 bases each). CDR3 size: 16 residues. Trimming removed 5 bases at V and 1 base at J, with 17 bases between. Germline V gene sequence: CDR1 SEHNR, CDR2 FQNEAQ (reference sequence). CDR3 DNA sequence: TGTGCCAGCAGCGACATGGGACCACCAGCCCAAGAGACCCAGTACTTC. Translation gives CASSDMGPPAQETQYF.

The J gene is TRBJ1-1, the V gene TRBV12-3 or TRBV12-4; D gene uncertain. The CDR3 extends over 12 amino acids. The ends were cut back, 8 bases at V and 5 bases at J, with 12 bases in the middle. The CDR3 protein is CASGELLTEAFF. CDR3 nucleotides: TGTGCCAGCGGGGAGCTACTTACTGAAGCTTTCTTT.

The CDR3 reads CASSQEMSRMNTEAFF. CDR3 bases: TGCGCCAGCAGCCAAGAGATGAGTAGGATGAACACTGAAGCTTTCTTT. The chain couples TRBV4-1 to TRBJ1-1; D is undetermined. Germline CDR1 is MGHRA and CDR2 is YSYEKL. The CDR3 runs to 16 residues. Trimming took off 0 bases at V and 0 bases at J, with 11 bases between the two ends.

This clonotype was seen a handful of times. J is TRBJ2-1 and V is TRBV7-2; TRBD2 agrees at 8 bases. Unmatched junction bases numbered 11, after V lost 10 bases and J lost 6 bases. CDR3 length: 14 residues. Germline assignment: CDR1 SGHTA and CDR2 FQGNSA. The CDR3 loop reads CATRAGGALNEQFF. CDR3 coding DNA: TGTGCCACCCGTGCCGGGGGGGCCCTCAATGAGCAGTTCTTC.